Reported below is one T cell receptor beta chain. The target antigen is unknown. This sample is drawn from a study of Tregs in tolerant kidney transplant recipients. Findings and caveats of the study: Donor-specific Treg expansion exceeded global Treg expansion in tolerant patients, suggesting antigen drive. Tregs expanded with activated donor B cells seemed most donor-specific.

Thawed PBMCs were FACS-sorted into unstimulated CD4+CD25+CD127- regulatory T cells, CD4+CD25- non-regulatory cells, CD4 and CD8 cells. TCRdb's copy holds only in-frame clones and misses some; the assay was immunoSEQ multiplex PCR. Of approximately 66,000 clones listed, 80% to 90% are singletons. Trimming cost V 0 bases and J 8 bases, with 20 bases left between them. Germline CDR1 is SGHNT and CDR2 is YYREEE (reference sequence). The CDR3 totals 17 residues. This TCR came from a human donor who received a combined kidney and bone marrow transplant. The sequenced sample was Tregs from blood, obtained before the transplant. The genes are TRBV5-4 and TRBJ1-4; tentatively, D is TRBD1 (6 bases). The CDR3 sequence is CASSLAPHLGADEKLFF. The CDR3 coding sequence is TGTGCCAGCAGCTTGGCTCCCCACTTGGGGGCGGACGAAAAACTGTTTTTT. The variable domain in full, with the rest retrieved from reference TRBV5-4 and TRBJ1-4, is ETGVTQSPTHLIKTRGQQVTLRCSSQSGHNTVSWYQQALGQGPQFIFQYYREEENGRGNFPPRFSGLQFPNYSSELNVNALELDDSALYLCASSLAPHLGADEKLFFGSGTQLSVL.